Given below is one TCR beta chain in context. Methods used by the authors: Amplification of reference gene primers was used by the study to estimate nucleated cell counts. Clones were read by immunoSEQ multiplex PCR, and TCRdb kept only the in-frame ones, dropping some. The DNA gave D and trimming, while V, J and clone size come from that table. The repertoire holds 35,000 to 55,000 clones, with around 90% as singletons. These data belong to a study of blood T cell repertoires in COVID-19. About the study: Both acute and convalescent COVID-19 samples were obtained from the United States, Italy and Spain. T cells, B-cell-depleted T cells, or PBMCs provided the cDNA or gDNA that served as material.

This CDR3 is built from 18 residues. Germline trimming cut 0 bases from V and 0 bases from J; bases unmatched to any gene: 5. Sequenced input: peripheral blood. The chain couples TRBV23-1 to TRBJ2-1; TRBD2 matches at 10 bases. TRBV23-1 is sorted into the ORF group, with uncertain function. The sequence was collected from a man aged 50 to 59 with active COVID-19. CDR3 region: CASSQSRTSGPSYNEQFF. Here the CDR3 DNA reads TGCGCCAGCAGTCAATCGAGGACTAGCGGACCCTCCTACAATGAGCAGTTCTTC.